The next 26 T cell receptor beta chains were all read from a single sample in a study of blood T cell repertoires in COVID-19. Repertoires were generated with immunoSEQ multiplex PCR, while TCRdb's copy carries only in-frame clones and drops some. The table records 250,000 or so clones, roughly 85% of them present only once. The sequenced sample consisted of PBMCs or T cells enriched from blood (not recorded which). These receptors came from a woman aged 50 to 65 who had recovered from COVID-19.

The CDR3 nucleotides are TGTGCCAGCAGCGAGGGACTAGCGCAAAGCTCCTACGAGCAGTACTTC. Its translation is CASSEGLAQSSYEQYF. V is TRBV5-4 and J is TRBJ2-7; 10 bases are shared with TRBD2. CDR3 size: 16 residues. Germline CDR1 SGHNT, CDR2 YYREEE (reference sequence). The trim removed 4 bases at V and 0 bases at J, leaving 7 bases unmatched.

This clone came up a few times. The genes are TRBV27 and TRBJ2-7; D possibly corresponds to TRBD2 (5 bases). The length of the CDR3 is 15 residues. Germline CDR1 and CDR2: MNHEY and SMNVEV (reference sequence). V lost 5 bases to trimming and J lost 0 bases, with 14 bases between them. The CDR3 protein is CASSPLRERSYEQYF. The CDR3 bases are TGTGCCAGCAGTCCCTTGAGGGAGCGCTCCTACGAGCAGTACTTC.

The chain carries TRBV5-1 and TRBJ2-2, with 9 positions matching TRBD1. The germline CDR1 and CDR2 sequences are SGHRS and YFSETQ. With V trimmed by 4 bases and J by 5 bases, 6 bases remained unmatched. The CDR3 has 15 residues. In DNA form, the CDR3 reads TGCGCCAGCAGCGTTCCACAGGGGGCTACCGGGGAGCTGTTTTTT. This sequence encodes CASSVPQGATGELFF.

The CDR3 sequence is CASSAGTTGVYEQYF. DNA of the CDR3: TGTGCCAGTAGCGCCGGGACGACGGGGGTCTACGAGCAGTACTTC. The V gene is TRBV19, the J gene TRBJ2-7; possible D gene TRBD2, 6 bases. Germline lookup yields CDR1 LNHDA and CDR2 SQIVND (reference sequence). This CDR3 comprises 15 residues. V lost 6 bases to trimming and J lost 3 bases, with 18 bases between them.

V gene TRBV18 combines with J gene TRBJ1-1; D is possibly TRBD1 (6 bases). This CDR3 has 15 amino acids. Per germline, CDR1 KGHSH and CDR2 LQKENI. V was pared by 2 bases and J by 1 base, with 11 bases between. CDR3 loop: CASSPSGVRNTEAFF. The CDR3 DNA follows: TGTGCCAGCTCACCATCAGGGGTCCGGAACACTGAAGCTTTCTTT.

This chain links TRBV15 with TRBJ2-1, with D uncertain. This CDR3 is 14 amino acids long. V gave up 0 bases and J gave up 6 bases, with 9 bases separating them. Per the germline V gene, CDR1 is LNHNV and CDR2 is YYDKDF (reference sequence). DNA for the CDR3: TGTGCCACCAGCAGAGAAAATGGAGCCAATGAGCAGTTCTTC. Translating it yields CATSRENGANEQFF.

The CDR3 DNA reads TGTGCCAGCACTCTCCGAACCGGGACAGCGAACACCGGGGAGCTGTTTTTT. Its translation: CASTLRTGTANTGELFF. The rearrangement uses TRBV2 and TRBJ2-2, with TRBD1 identical over 7 bases. The germline V gene encodes CDR1 SNHLY and CDR2 FYNNEI. V dropped 7 bases and J dropped 0; count of bases not matched to a gene: 11. CDR3 length: 17 residues.

The chain uses TRBV12-3 or TRBV12-4 and TRBJ2-5, with 7 bases that match TRBD2. Trimming took 8 bases from V and 5 from J; bases not matched to a gene: 8. The CDR3 length is 13 residues. Written as DNA, the CDR3 is TGTGCCAGCCAGAGCGGGAACGAGGAGACCCAGTACTTC. As protein: CASQSGNEETQYF.

The gene calls are TRBV5-5 and TRBJ2-7, with 11 bases that match TRBD2. The length of the CDR3 is 16 residues. V shed 2 bases, J shed 6 bases, and the junction held 10 bases outside the gene matches. CDR1 and CDR2 (germline): SGHKS, YYEKEE (reference sequence). CDR3 sequence: CASSFALLAGEGEQYF. In DNA, the CDR3 is TGTGCCAGCAGCTTTGCCTTACTAGCGGGAGAGGGCGAGCAGTACTTC.

The V and J genes are TRBV18 and TRBJ2-2; 7 bases agree with TRBD1. Germline CDR1 is KGHSH and CDR2 is LQKENI. After removal of 3 bases from V and 5 bases from J, the junction contained 9 bases not matched to a gene. This CDR3 region has 16 residues. The CDR3: CASSPSLPRGTGELFF. The CDR3 nucleotides are TGTGCCAGCTCACCGAGTCTACCCAGGGGGACCGGGGAGCTGTTTTTT.

A single count supports this clone. This chain links TRBV7-9 with TRBJ2-7; D remains ambiguous. V was clipped by 2 bases and J by 5 bases, with 7 bases between them. This CDR3 contains 12 residues. The germline V gene encodes CDR1 SEHNR and CDR2 FQNEAQ (reference sequence). The chain's CDR3 is CASSLSVHEQYF. In DNA form, the CDR3 reads TGTGCCAGCAGCTTATCGGTCCACGAGCAGTACTTC.

The chain recombines TRBV28 with TRBJ2-3, with TRBD2 as a possible D gene (5 bases). V was pared by 3 bases and J by 2 bases, with 15 bases between. Germline assignment: CDR1 MDHEN and CDR2 SYDVKM. The CDR3 has 16 amino acids. CDR3 in amino acids: CASSFPVRGTTDTQYF. The CDR3 DNA reads TGTGCCAGCAGTTTTCCAGTTCGGGGAACCACAGATACGCAGTATTTT.

In regard to this clone: Other DNA sequences in the sample encode the same CDR3. The chain links TRBV28 to TRBJ2-7; TRBD2 aligns across 7 bases. V trimming: 3 bases; J trimming: 1 base; junction bases outside the gene matches: 0. Germline CDR1 is MDHEN and CDR2 is SYDVKM. The length of the CDR3 is 13 residues. The chain's CDR3 is CASSLGGSYEQYF. The CDR3 region has the DNA TGTGCCAGCAGTTTGGGAGGGTCCTACGAGCAGTACTTC.

This clone has only a few counts. The chain carries TRBV5-6 and TRBJ2-3, with D possibly TRBD1 on 5 matching bases. Trimming removed 4 bases at V and 2 bases at J, with 11 bases between. Germline loops: CDR1 SGHDT, CDR2 YYEEEE. The CDR3 covers 14 residues. CDR3 nucleotide sequence: TGTGCCAGCAGCCTAGGGGCCCACACAGATACGCAGTATTTT. Translated: CASSLGAHTDTQYF.

V and J are TRBV2 and TRBJ2-7; possible D gene TRBD1, 6 bases. Germline values: CDR1 SNHLY, CDR2 FYNNEI. The CDR3 is 13 residues long. Trimming shortened V by 4 bases and J by 2 bases, and 9 bases separated the two germline ends. The CDR3 DNA is TGTGCCAGCAGTGGAGCAGGGGCCTACGAGCAGTACTTC. Residues: CASSGAGAYEQYF.

V gene TRBV28 combines with J gene TRBJ2-5, with D possibly TRBD2 on 6 matching bases. The CDR3 length is 15 residues. From germline, CDR1 is MDHEN and CDR2 SYDVKM. Trimming took off 3 bases at V and 1 base at J, with 12 bases between the two ends. CDR3 protein: CASSFGGTTQETQYF. The CDR3 bases are TGTGCCAGCAGTTTTGGCGGGACCACCCAAGAGACCCAGTACTTC.

This clone was recorded only once. The rearrangement links TRBV27 to TRBJ1-1; D gene uncertain. The germline V gene encodes CDR1 MNHEY and CDR2 SMNVEV (reference sequence). V was cut by 3 bases and J by 2 bases, with 7 bases left in between. The CDR3 has 13 residues. This chain's CDR3 is CASSFAGNTEAFF. Here the CDR3 DNA reads TGTGCCAGCAGTTTCGCGGGAAACACTGAAGCTTTCTTT.

This clone has just a few counts. The chain has TRBV10-1 and TRBJ2-2; D ambiguous. The CDR3 covers 11 residues. From germline, CDR1 is WNHNN and CDR2 SYGVQD (reference sequence). The germline V and J ends were trimmed by 10 bases and 8 bases, with 11 bases remaining between them. DNA for the CDR3: TGCGCCACTTCTCTCGGGGGGGAGCTGTTTTTT. Its protein product is CATSLGGELFF.

The V call is TRBV5-1, the J call TRBJ2-2, with 9 bases that match TRBD2. Germline CDR1 reads SGHRS; CDR2 reads YFSETQ. Germline trimming cut 0 bases from V and 6 bases from J; bases unmatched to any gene: 3. The CDR3 totals 15 residues. CDR3 residues: CASSLDRGRAGELFF. CDR3 in DNA: TGCGCCAGCAGCTTGGACCGCGGGAGGGCCGGGGAGCTGTTTTTT.

The chain is built from TRBV4-1 and TRBJ2-5; 7 bases agree with TRBD2. This CDR3 has 16 residues. V lost 4 bases to trimming and J lost 1 base; unmatched junction nucleotides: 9. Germline-derived CDR1 and CDR2 are MGHRA and YSYEKL. In DNA form, the CDR3 reads TGCGCCAGCAGCCGCCCCGACCCTAGCGGCCAAGAGACCCAGTACTTC. Residues: CASSRPDPSGQETQYF.

The chain uses TRBV5-6 and TRBJ2-7; TRBD1 might be the D (6 bases). CDR3 length: 13 amino acids. Germline V gene lookup returns CDR1 SGHDT and CDR2 YYEEEE. Between the trimmed V and J ends, which lost 4 bases and 3 bases, there was a span of 11 bases. CDR3 DNA: TGTGCCAGCAGCGAGGACAGAAGCTACGAGCAGTACTTC. Its translation: CASSEDRSYEQYF.

J is TRBJ2-1 and V is TRBV5-8, with TRBD1 matching over 7 bases. The V gene end was trimmed by 4 bases and the J gene end by 0 bases; junction bases not matched to a gene: 4. The CDR3 totals 15 residues. Germline-derived CDR1 and CDR2 are SGHTS and YDEGEE. The CDR3 DNA is TGTGCCAGCAGCCCGGGACAGAACTCCTACAATGAGCAGTTCTTC. It codes for CASSPGQNSYNEQFF. Full variable domain (rest looked up from reference TRBV5-8 and TRBJ2-1): EAGVTQSPTHLIKTRGQQATLRCSPISGHTSVYWYQQALGLGLQFLLWYDEGEERNRGNFPPRFSGRQFPNYSSELNVNALELEDSALYLCASSPGQNSYNEQFFGPGTRLTVL.

The CDR3 region is CAISESGGGRAYGYTF. The CDR3 DNA follows: TGTGCCATCAGTGAGTCGGGAGGAGGCAGGGCCTATGGCTACACCTTC. This chain links TRBV10-3 with TRBJ1-2; possibly TRBD1 for D (5 bases). Germline assignment: CDR1 ENHRY and CDR2 SYGVKD. Trimming shortened V by 0 bases and J by 4 bases, and 15 bases separated the two germline ends. The CDR3 covers 16 residues.

Concerning this clone itself: This sample includes further DNA sequences coding for the same CDR3. This chain connects TRBV29-1 to TRBJ2-5; D is possibly TRBD1 (5 bases). The CDR3 consists of 11 residues. In germline, CDR1 is SQVTM, CDR2 ANQGSEA. Trimming left V 4 bases short and J 4 bases short, with 7 bases between. The CDR3 reads CSVGQGETQYF. The CDR3 DNA reads TGCAGCGTTGGGCAGGGAGAGACCCAGTACTTC. Full variable domain (outside the CDR3, taken from reference TRBV29-1 and TRBJ2-5): SAVISQKPSRDICQRGTSLTIQCQVDSQVTMMFWYRQQPGQSLTLIATANQGSEATYESGFVIDKFPISRPNLTFSTLTVSNMSPEDSSIYLCSVGQGETQYFGPGTRLLVL.

The chain carries TRBV27 and TRBJ2-5; TRBD1 is a possible D gene (6 bases). Trimming shortened V by 4 bases and J by 2 bases, and 11 bases separated the two germline ends. The CDR3 runs 14 residues. Germline lookup yields CDR1 MNHEY and CDR2 SMNVEV (reference sequence). The DNA for the CDR3 is TGTGCCAGCAGTTCCCGGACAGTACAAGAGACCCAGTACTTC. Translated, it gives CASSSRTVQETQYF.

The chain uses TRBV19 and TRBJ2-1; a possible D gene is TRBD2 (6 bases). This CDR3 contains 18 residues. Looked up from germline, CDR1 is LNHDA and CDR2 is SQIVND (reference sequence). Trimming cost V 0 bases and J 6 bases, with 21 bases left between them. CDR3 in amino acids: CASSIEAFWGLRSNEQFF. In DNA form, the CDR3 reads TGTGCCAGTAGTATAGAGGCGTTTTGGGGACTCCGGTCCAATGAGCAGTTCTTC.